This T cell receptor (beta chain) is from a study of identical twins. This clonotype was picked up a small number of times. TCRdb redid the calling of the 5' RACE reads with MiXCR, one entry per CDR3 protein. The sample gives some 1,700,000 distinct CDR3 sequences, less than 40% of which show up once; around 0.3% is in the top ten. V trimming: 0 bases; J trimming: 6 bases; junction bases outside the gene matches: 9. Germline V gene lookup returns CDR1 SGHRS and CDR2 YFSETQ. This CDR3 contains 16 residues. The chain carries TRBV5-1 and TRBJ2-3; 8 bases fit TRBD2. The specimen sequenced was cord blood. The TCR sequence derives from a newborn girl in good health. The CDR3 region has the DNA TGCGCCAGCAGCTTGGTTTTCGGGAGGGCCGGTGATACGCAGTATTTT. Translation gives CASSLVFGRAGDTQYF.